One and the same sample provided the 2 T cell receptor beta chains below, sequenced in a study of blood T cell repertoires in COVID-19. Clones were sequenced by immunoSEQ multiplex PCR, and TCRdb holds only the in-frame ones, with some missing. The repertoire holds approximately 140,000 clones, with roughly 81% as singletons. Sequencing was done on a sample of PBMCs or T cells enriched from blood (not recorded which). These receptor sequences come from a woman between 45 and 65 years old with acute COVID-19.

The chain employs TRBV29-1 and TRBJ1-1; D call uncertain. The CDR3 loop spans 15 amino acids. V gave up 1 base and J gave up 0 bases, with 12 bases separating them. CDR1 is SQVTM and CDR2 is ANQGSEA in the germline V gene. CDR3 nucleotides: TGCAGCGTTGAAGGGAAGGTGGGCATGAACACTGAAGCTTTCTTT. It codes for CSVEGKVGMNTEAFF. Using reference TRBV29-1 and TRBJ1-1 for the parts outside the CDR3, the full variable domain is SAVISQKPSRDICQRGTSLTIQCQVDSQVTMMFWYRQQPGQSLTLIATANQGSEATYESGFVIDKFPISRPNLTFSTLTVSNMSPEDSSIYLCSVEGKVGMNTEAFFGQGTRLTVV.

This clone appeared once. The CDR3 DNA reads TGCGCCAGCAGCCAAGATTATCCTAGTTACGGGGAGCTGTTTTTT. Its protein is CASSQDYPSYGELFF. The rearrangement joins TRBV4-3 to TRBJ2-2, with D unclear. This CDR3 is built from 15 residues. CDR1 is LGHNA, CDR2 YSLEER, per germline. Trimming cost V 0 bases and J 7 bases, with 12 bases left between them.